This T cell receptor (beta chain) was retrieved from a study of T cells after yellow fever vaccination. One entry per CDR3 protein results from TCRdb running MiXCR on the 5' RACE reads. The sample records just under 30,000 distinct CDR3 sequences, more than 5% being singletons. This clonotype showed up just a few times. This CDR3 region has 16 residues. V was pared by 2 bases and J by 2 bases, with 11 bases between. The germline CDR1 and CDR2 sequences are SGHRS and YFSETQ. This TCR came from a man aged 25-45 years who received the YFV17D yellow fever vaccine. Specimen: CD8+ T cells sorted from PBMCs, collected 10 days after the yellow fever booster vaccination. This chain uses TRBV5-1 with TRBJ2-6; D is possibly TRBD1 (6 bases). For the CDR3, the DNA is TGCGCCAGCAGCTTCCACAGGGTCGCTGGGGCCAACGTCCTGACTTTC. Translated, it gives CASSFHRVAGANVLTF.